This T cell receptor (beta chain) was retrieved from a study of cytomegalovirus exposure and HLA in healthy donors. The PCR had 60 Vbeta and 13 Jbeta primers. Profiling relied on immunoSEQ multiplex PCR, and the TCRdb table lists in-frame clones only, not all of them. The data show 100,000 to 150,000 clones, with 8% to 9.5% seen just once and 4.5% to 7% held by the top ten. This clone was detected only a few times. This CDR3 has 15 amino acids. Germline V gives CDR1 MNHNS, CDR2 SASEGT. Trimming left V 6 bases short and J 5 bases short, with 19 bases between. The sample taken for sequencing was PBMCs. The receptor comes from a man aged 40-49 years in good health and CMV-seronegative. The V gene is TRBV6-1, the J gene TRBJ2-5; D is possibly TRBD1 (6 bases). This CDR3 is CASRRGIRGLETQYF. The CDR3, as DNA: TGTGCCAGCAGGAGGGGGATCCGGGGCTTGGAGACCCAGTACTTC.